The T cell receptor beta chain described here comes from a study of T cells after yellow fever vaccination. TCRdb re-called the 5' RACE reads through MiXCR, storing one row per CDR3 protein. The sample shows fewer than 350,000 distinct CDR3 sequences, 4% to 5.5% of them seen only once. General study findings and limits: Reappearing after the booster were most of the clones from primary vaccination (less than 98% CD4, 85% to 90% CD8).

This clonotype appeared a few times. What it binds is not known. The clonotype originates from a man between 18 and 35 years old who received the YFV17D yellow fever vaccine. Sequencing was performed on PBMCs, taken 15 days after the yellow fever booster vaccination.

The CDR3 spells CASSFASSGETGGEQYV. As DNA, the CDR3 is TGTGCCAGCAGTTTCGCCTCGAGCGGGGAGACGGGAGGGGAGCAGTACGTC. This rearrangement joins TRBV6-2 or TRBV6-3 to TRBJ2-7; 8 bases are shared with TRBD2. From germline, CDR1 is MNHEY and CDR2 SVGEGT. This CDR3 spans 17 amino acids. The V and J ends lost 4 bases and 7 bases, in that order; junction bases with no gene match: 18.